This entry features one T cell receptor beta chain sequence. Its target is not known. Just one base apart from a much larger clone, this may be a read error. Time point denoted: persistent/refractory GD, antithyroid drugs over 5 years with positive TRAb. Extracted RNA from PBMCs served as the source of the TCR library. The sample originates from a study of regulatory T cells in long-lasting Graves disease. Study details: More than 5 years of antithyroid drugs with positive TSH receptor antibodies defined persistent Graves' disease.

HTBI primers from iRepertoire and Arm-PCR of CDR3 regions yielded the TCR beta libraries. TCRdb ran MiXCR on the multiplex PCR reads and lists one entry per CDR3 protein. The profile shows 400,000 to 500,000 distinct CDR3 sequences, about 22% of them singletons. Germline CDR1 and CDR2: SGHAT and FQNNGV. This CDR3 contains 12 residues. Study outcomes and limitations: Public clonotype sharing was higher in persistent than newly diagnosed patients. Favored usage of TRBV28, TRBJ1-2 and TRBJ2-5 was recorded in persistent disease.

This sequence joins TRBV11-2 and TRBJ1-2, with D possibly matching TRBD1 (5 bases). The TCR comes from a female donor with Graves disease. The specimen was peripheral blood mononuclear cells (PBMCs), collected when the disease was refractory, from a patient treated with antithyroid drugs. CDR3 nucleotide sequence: TGTGCCAGCACGGAGGGGAACTATGGCTGCACCTTC. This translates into CASTEGNYGCTF.